This T cell receptor beta chain was captured by sequencing in a study of cytomegalovirus exposure and HLA in healthy donors. Whole-study findings and limits: Later analysis showed TCR association rates varying by HLA locus, highest for DRB1 and lowest for HLA-C.

Remarks on this clone: What it binds is unknown.

The CDR3 has 15 amino acids. The V gene's germline CDR1 is SGDLS and CDR2 YYNGEE. The ends lost 4 bases at V and 3 bases at J; junction bases unmatched: 8. The PCR contained 60 Vbeta and 13 Jbeta primers. Assay: immunoSEQ multiplex PCR; the TCRdb copy retains only in-frame clones and omits some. In all, the sample yields around 51,000 clones. This sequence originates from a man aged 40-49 years in good health and CMV-seropositive. The chain is built from TRBV9 and TRBJ2-5, with 8 bases identical to TRBD2. What was sequenced was PBMCs. This CDR3 reads CASSLSGGPKETQYF. The CDR3 DNA is TGTGCCAGCAGCCTCTCGGGGGGGCCAAAAGAGACCCAGTACTTC.